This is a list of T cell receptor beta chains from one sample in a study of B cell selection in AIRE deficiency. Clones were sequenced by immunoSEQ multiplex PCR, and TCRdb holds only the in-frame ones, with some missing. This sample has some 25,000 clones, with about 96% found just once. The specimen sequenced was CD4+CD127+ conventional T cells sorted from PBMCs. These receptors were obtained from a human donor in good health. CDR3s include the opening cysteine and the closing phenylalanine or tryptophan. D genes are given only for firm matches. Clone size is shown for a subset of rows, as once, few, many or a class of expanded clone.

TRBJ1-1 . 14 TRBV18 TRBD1 CASSPPQGQGKAFF TGTGCCAGCTCACCACCTCAGGGACAGGGGAAAGCTTTCTTT
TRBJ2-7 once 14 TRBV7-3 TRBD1 CASSLSGQGYEQYF TGTGCCAGCAGCTTATCCGGACAGGGCTACGAGCAGTACTTC
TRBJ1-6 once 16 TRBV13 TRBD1 CASSTGQGRINSPLHF TGTGCCAGCAGCACCGGACAGGGACGGATTAATTCACCCCTCCACTTT
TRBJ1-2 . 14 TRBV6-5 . CASSLRGGIYGYTF TGTGCCAGCAGTCTTAGGGGGGGAATCTATGGCTACACCTTC
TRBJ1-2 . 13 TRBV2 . CASSGGQTYGYTF TGTGCCAGCAGTGGCGGCCAGACCTATGGCTACACCTTC
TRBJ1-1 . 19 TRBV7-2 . CASSLTTTLGAVVNTEAFF TGTGCCAGCAGCTTAACTACCACCTTGGGGGCCGTGGTGAACACTGAAGCTTTCTTT
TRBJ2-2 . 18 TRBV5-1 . CASSPWVGGGPNTGELFF TGCGCCAGCAGCCCGTGGGTTGGAGGGGGGCCAAACACCGGGGAGCTGTTTTTT
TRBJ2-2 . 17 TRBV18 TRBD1 CASSPVGQGLHTGELFF TGTGCCAGCTCACCAGTCGGACAGGGGCTGCACACCGGGGAGCTGTTTTTT
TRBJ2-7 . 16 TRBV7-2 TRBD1 CASSLVGSRQGYEQYF TGTGCCAGCAGCTTAGTAGGGTCGAGACAGGGGTACGAGCAGTACTTC
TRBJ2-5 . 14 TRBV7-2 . CASSLERVWETQYF TGTGCCAGCAGCTTAGAAAGGGTGTGGGAGACCCAGTACTTC
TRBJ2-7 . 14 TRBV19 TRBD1 CASSLGQIFYEQYF TGTGCCAGTAGTCTGGGACAGATTTTTTACGAGCAGTACTTC
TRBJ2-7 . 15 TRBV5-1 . CASSLGGTSSYEQYF TGCGCCAGCAGCTTGGGAGGGACCAGCTCCTACGAGCAGTACTTC
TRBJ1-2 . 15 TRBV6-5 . CASSYSRSGWAGYTF TGTGCCAGCAGTTACTCGAGGTCAGGTTGGGCTGGCTACACCTTC
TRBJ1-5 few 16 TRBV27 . CASRSWARGFLQPQHF TGTGCCAGCAGGAGCTGGGCCAGGGGATTTTTGCAGCCCCAGCATTTT
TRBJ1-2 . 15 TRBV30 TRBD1 CAWTKTGVPNYGYTF TGTGCCTGGACCAAAACAGGGGTCCCTAACTATGGCTACACCTTC
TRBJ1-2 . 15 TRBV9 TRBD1 CASSAGQGPNYGYTF TGTGCCAGCAGCGCAGGACAGGGGCCTAACTATGGCTACACCTTC
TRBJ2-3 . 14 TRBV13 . CASSLGRGTDTQYF TGTGCCAGCAGCTTAGGCAGGGGCACAGATACGCAGTATTTT
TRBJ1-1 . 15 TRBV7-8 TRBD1 CASSLTGGLGTEAFF TGTGCCAGCAGCTTAACAGGGGGTCTTGGCACTGAAGCTTTCTTT
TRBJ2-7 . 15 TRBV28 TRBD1 CASGYRDRGSREQYF TGTGCCAGCGGATACCGGGACAGGGGATCGAGGGAGCAGTACTTC
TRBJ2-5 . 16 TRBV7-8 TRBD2 CASSPRGLAGEETQYF TGTGCCAGCAGCCCGAGGGGACTAGCGGGGGAAGAGACCCAGTACTTC
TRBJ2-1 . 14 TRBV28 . CATGDGTVSKEQFF TGTGCCACCGGGGATGGGACGGTGTCTAAGGAGCAGTTCTTC
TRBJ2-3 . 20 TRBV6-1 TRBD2 CASSDDLTSGGPYIGDTQYF TGTGCCAGCAGTGACGACCTTACTAGCGGGGGACCCTACATTGGTGATACGCAGTATTTT
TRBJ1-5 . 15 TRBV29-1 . CSALQTVPREQPQHF TGCAGCGCCTTACAAACCGTGCCGAGAGAACAGCCCCAGCATTTT
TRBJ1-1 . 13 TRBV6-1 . CASSDLGRTEAFF TGTGCCAGCAGTGATTTAGGGAGGACTGAAGCTTTCTTT
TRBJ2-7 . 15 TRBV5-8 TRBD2 CASSLRAGRTYEQYF TGTGCCAGCAGCTTGAGAGCGGGGCGAACCTACGAGCAGTACTTC
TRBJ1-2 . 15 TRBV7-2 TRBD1 CASSLEWGQDYGYTF TGTGCCAGCAGCTTAGAATGGGGACAGGATTATGGCTACACCTTC
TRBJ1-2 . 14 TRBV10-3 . CAISYREFGYGYTF TGTGCCATCAGTTACAGGGAGTTCGGGTATGGCTACACCTTC
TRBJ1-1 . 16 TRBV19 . CASSIGASQTGTEAFF TGTGCCAGTAGTATAGGGGCCAGTCAAACGGGCACTGAAGCTTTCTTT